The sample holds a few counts of the clone carrying this T cell receptor (beta chain). Carried by each TCR cDNA molecule was a unique molecular identifier. MiXCR was run by TCRdb on the 5' RACE reads, yielding one entry per CDR3 protein. This table has about 3,200 distinct CDR3 sequences, around two fifths appearing once. These data are taken from a study of spatial heterogeneity in lung cancer. CDR1 and CDR2 (germline): MDHEN, SYDVKM. This CDR3 region has 15 residues. Unmatched junction bases numbered 11, after V lost 8 bases and J lost 6 bases. Time point here: sample taken at primary tumor resection. Material for sequencing was whole RNA from tumor, nontumor lung or frozen PBMC, left unsorted.

V and J are TRBV28 and TRBJ2-5; TRBD1 matches at 11 bases. This specimen was PBMCs, taken at surgery. This clonotype originated in a male donor with early-stage non-small cell lung cancer. CDR3 amino acids: CASRWRTGGEKTQYF. As DNA, the CDR3 is TGTGCCAGCCGTTGGAGGACAGGGGGCGAGAAGACCCAGTACTTC.